This entry lists 30 T cell receptor beta chains sequenced from one sample in a study of T cells in Graves' hyperthyroidism and ophthalmopathy. RNA transcripts provided the source from which TCR beta CDR3 regions were amplified. The HTBI set primed first-round TCR CDR3 RT-PCR. MiXCR was run by TCRdb on the multiplex PCR reads, yielding one entry per CDR3 protein. The sample lists around 250,000 distinct CDR3 sequences; just over 14% were seen once. Sequenced material: blood. Receptors were obtained from a woman between 40 and 55 years old with Graves' hyperthyroidism that later progressed to Graves' ophthalmopathy.

This clonotype was counted at least ten times. This chain links TRBV5-1 with TRBJ1-1, with 7 bases fitting TRBD1. Germline assignment: CDR1 SGHRS and CDR2 YFSETQ. J lost 1 base, V lost 3 bases, and 6 bases had no gene match. This CDR3 is 15 amino acids long. CDR3 coding DNA: TGCGCCAGCAGCTCGAGACAGGGAAGGAACACTGAAGCTTTCTTT. Residues: CASSSRQGRNTEAFF. Variable domain in full (rest from reference TRBV5-1 and TRBJ1-1): KAGVTQTPRYLIKTRGQQVTLSCSPISGHRSVSWYQQTPGQGLQFLFEYFSETQRNKGNFPGRFSGRQFSNSRSEMNVSTLELGDSALYLCASSSRQGRNTEAFFGQGTRLTVV.

This clonotype was seen at least ten times. CDR3 bases: TGTGCCAGCAGTTTATGCGGACTAGCGGACTTAAAAGAGTACAATGAGCAGTTCTTC. Protein product: CASSLCGLADLKEYNEQFF. The genes are TRBV28 and TRBJ2-1, with 10 bases that match TRBD2. V lost 0 bases and J lost 4; bases outside the gene matches: 12. CDR3 length: 19 residues. Germline assignment: CDR1 MDHEN and CDR2 SYDVKM.

There are many counts of this clonotype. The chain carries TRBV2 and TRBJ2-5; D is possibly TRBD1 (6 bases). The CDR3 consists of 14 residues. Trimming shortened V by 6 bases and J by 4 bases, and 15 bases separated the two germline ends. Germline V gene data show CDR1 as SNHLY and CDR2 as FYNNEI. The CDR3, as DNA: TGTGCCAGCAGGGCAAATCAGGGGAGAGAGACCCAGTACTTC. It codes for CASRANQGRETQYF.

This clonotype was found many times. The chain has TRBV9 and TRBJ2-1, with 9 nucleotides matching TRBD2. V lost 0 bases and J lost 8; bases outside the gene matches: 9. Germline CDR1 reads SGDLS; CDR2 reads YYNGEE. The CDR3 runs 16 residues. The CDR3 coding sequence is TGTGCCAGCAGCGTAGATTCTAGCGGGGTCCGGCATGAGCAGTTCTTC. The encoded protein is CASSVDSSGVRHEQFF.

A word on this clonotype: A read error may be the cause here, since a much bigger clone is one base away. The chain recombines TRBV19 with TRBJ1-1; no firm D call. CDR1 is LNHDA and CDR2 is SQIVND in the germline V gene (reference sequence). The CDR3 is 13 amino acids. The CDR3 loop is CASSTRPNTESFF. As DNA, the CDR3 is TGTGCCAGTAGTACCAGGCCGAACACTGAATCTTTCTTT.

This clonotype was seen ten or more times. The V gene is TRBV27, the J gene TRBJ2-7; weak D call: TRBD2 (5 bases). Trimming cost V 2 bases and J 6 bases, with 14 bases left between them. Germline V gene sequence: CDR1 MNHEY, CDR2 SMNVEV (reference sequence). The CDR3 has 14 residues. CDR3 sequence (DNA): TGTGCCAGCAGTTTAATAGGACCGGCGGGCGAGCAGTACTTC. The encoded protein is CASSLIGPAGEQYF.

The rearrangement uses TRBV4-1 and TRBJ1-1, with 7 bases lining up with TRBD1. The CDR3 is 14 amino acids. The V gene end was trimmed by 1 base and the J gene end by 8 bases; junction bases not matched to a gene: 7. CDR1 MGHRA and CDR2 YSYEKL come from the germline V gene. Here the CDR3 reads CASSQATGAWEAFF. In DNA, the CDR3 is TGCGCCAGCAGCCAAGCTACAGGGGCCTGGGAAGCTTTCTTT.

This chain connects TRBV27 to TRBJ2-4; D is unresolved. This CDR3 has 19 amino acids. In germline, CDR1 is MNHEY, CDR2 SMNVEV (reference sequence). Trimming took 2 bases from V and 0 from J, leaving 20 bases between them. The CDR3 nucleotides read TGTGCCAGCAGTTTACCTCAAGCTCCCCCCACCTTAGCCAAAAACATTCAGTACTTC. Translated: CASSLPQAPPTLAKNIQYF.

The genes are TRBV24-1 and TRBJ2-3, with 10 bases fitting TRBD1. The CDR3 loop spans 15 amino acids. After removal of 9 bases from V and 6 bases from J, the junction contained 11 bases not matched to a gene. The germline V gene has CDR1 KGHDR and CDR2 SFDVKD. CDR3 in amino acids: CATENPGQGLDTQYF. The CDR3 DNA follows: TGTGCCACCGAGAACCCGGGACAGGGGTTGGATACGCAGTATTTT.

The table lists this clonotype with many counts. The V and J genes are TRBV27 and TRBJ1-2; unclear D gene. The V end was cut by 6 bases, the J end by 5 bases, with 13 bases between. The germline CDR1 and CDR2 sequences are MNHEY and SMNVEV (reference sequence). The length of the CDR3 is 13 residues. The CDR3 bases are TGTGCCAGCAGGCCCGCTGGGCCTTATGGCTACACCTTC. Translation gives CASRPAGPYGYTF.

This clonotype was recorded many times. V gene TRBV20-1 combines with J gene TRBJ2-5; D not certain. Germline lookup yields CDR1 DFQATT and CDR2 SNEGSKA (reference sequence). This CDR3 contains 11 residues. V gave up 8 bases and J gave up 2 bases, with 9 bases separating them. DNA of the CDR3: TGCAGTACCCTGGGGCAAGAGACCCAGTACTTC. It codes for CSTLGQETQYF.

This clonotype has at least ten counts. V and J are TRBV5-1 and TRBJ2-2; D might be TRBD1 (5 bases). The length of the CDR3 is 17 residues. From germline, CDR1 is SGHRS and CDR2 YFSETQ. The V end lost 3 bases, the J end lost 5 bases, and 20 bases lay between the germline ends. The CDR3: CASSYLLTQGRTGELFF. CDR3 DNA sequence: TGCGCCAGCAGCTATCTCCTAACCCAGGGAAGAACCGGGGAGCTGTTTTTT. The complete variable domain, with remaining parts taken from reference TRBV5-1 and TRBJ2-2, reads KAGVTQTPRYLIKTRGQQVTLSCSPISGHRSVSWYQQTPGQGLQFLFEYFSETQRNKGNFPGRFSGRQFSNSRSEMNVSTLELGDSALYLCASSYLLTQGRTGELFFGEGSRLTVL.

This clonotype was seen many times. The chain recombines TRBV11-2 with TRBJ2-7; D is perhaps TRBD1 (5 bases). V lost 6 bases and J lost 0, with 15 bases in between. Germline CDR1 is SGHAT and CDR2 is FQNNGV. There are 15 residues in the CDR3. CDR3 nucleotides: TGTGCCAGCAGTCGACTCAGGGTGGGCTCCTACGAGCAGTACTTC. Translated, it gives CASSRLRVGSYEQYF.

This clonotype was observed many times. The V gene is TRBV6-1, the J gene TRBJ2-3, with 8 positions matching TRBD2. The CDR3 runs to 15 residues. Germline CDR1 is MNHNS and CDR2 is SASEGT. With V trimmed by 5 bases and J by 3 bases, 7 bases remained unmatched. Here the CDR3 reads CASSSGGTLTDTQYF. DNA of the CDR3: TGTGCCAGCAGTTCGGGGGGGACTCTGACAGATACGCAGTATTTT.

This clonotype was recorded at least ten times. This chain connects TRBV2 to TRBJ2-7; the match to TRBD1 covers 10 bases. CDR1 and CDR2 (germline): SNHLY, FYNNEI. With 4 bases clipped from V and 3 bases from J, the junction kept 3 bases outside the gene matches. The CDR3 sequence is 14 residues long. The CDR3 protein is CASSADRGFYEQYF. The CDR3, as DNA: TGTGCCAGCAGTGCGGACAGGGGGTTCTACGAGCAGTACTTC.

This clonotype occurred a few times. The V call is TRBV19, the J call TRBJ2-7; D gene unclear. The ends were cut back, 3 bases at V and 4 bases at J, with 19 bases in the middle. Germline CDR1 reads LNHDA; CDR2 reads SQIVND (reference sequence). This CDR3 has 16 residues. The CDR3 bases are TGTGCCAGTAGTATGCTCCTCCGGTGGTCCCGATACGAGCAGTACTTC. This encodes CASSMLLRWSRYEQYF.

This clonotype was detected many times. This rearrangement joins TRBV12-3 or TRBV12-4 to TRBJ1-1; tentative D call: TRBD1 (6 bases). Between the trimmed V and J ends, which lost 5 bases and 7 bases, there was a span of 17 bases. CDR3 length equals 14 residues. In nucleotides, the CDR3 is TGTGCCAGCAGTCCTTCGGGGGGCTATTATGAAGCTTTCTTT. Translated, it gives CASSPSGGYYEAFF.

Many counts were recorded for this clonotype. The chain recombines TRBV27 with TRBJ2-4, with D possibly matching TRBD1 (6 bases). Germline assignment: CDR1 MNHEY and CDR2 SMNVEV (reference sequence). The CDR3 loop spans 13 amino acids. V was pared by 6 bases and J by 8 bases, with 14 bases between. Here the CDR3 reads CASRDRLNDIQYF. The CDR3 coding sequence is TGTGCCAGCAGGGACAGATTAAATGACATTCAGTACTTC.

This clonotype showed up many times. The chain combines TRBV15 with TRBJ1-1; 8 positions match TRBD1. Germline trimming cut 0 bases from V and 3 bases from J; bases unmatched to any gene: 18. CDR3 length: 20 amino acids. Germline V lookup: CDR1 LNHNV, CDR2 YYDKDF (reference sequence). CDR3 sequence (DNA): TGTGCCACCAGCAGAGATTTCGCGCCAGGGGGCGGACAATTGGACACTGAAGCTTTCTTT. Amino acids: CATSRDFAPGGGQLDTEAFF.

A word on this clonotype: The DNA is omitted, as the CDR3 cannot be located on it reliably, and the CDR3 follows TCRdb's listing. CDR3 sequence reads: CASSSSGQNQETQYF. The chain links TRBV28 to TRBJ2-5; the table assigns TRBD1, which was not confirmed against the DNA. CDR1 and CDR2 (germline): MDHEN, SYDVKM. The CDR3 has 15 residues if both end residues are counted.

This clonotype was observed at least ten times. This chain's CDR3 is CASSVSTSGKGEQFF. The CDR3 DNA follows: TGTGCCAGCAGCGTTTCGACTAGCGGGAAAGGGGAGCAGTTCTTC. The chain is built from TRBV9 and TRBJ2-1; 11 bases align to TRBD2. Germline loops: CDR1 SGDLS, CDR2 YYNGEE. The J segment lost 10 bases and the V segment lost 2 bases, leaving 8 bases of the junction unmatched. This CDR3 is 15 amino acids long.

The CDR3 DNA reads as TGTGCCAGCAGCTTAACCCCACTCCACCAGGGACCCGAGCAGTACTTC. It codes for CASSLTPLHQGPEQYF. The chain links TRBV7-9 to TRBJ2-7; tentatively, D is TRBD1 or TRBD2 (5 bases each). The CDR3 extends over 16 amino acids. CDR1 is SEHNR and CDR2 is FQNEAQ in the germline V gene (reference sequence). Trimming left V 2 bases short and J 6 bases short, with 20 bases between. Filled out from reference TRBV7-9 and TRBJ2-7, the complete variable domain reads DTGVSQNPRHKITKRGQNVTFRCDPISEHNRLYWYRQTLGQGPEFLTYFQNEAQLEKSRLLSDRFSAERPKGSFSTLEIQRTEQGDSAMYLCASSLTPLHQGPEQYFGPGTRLTVT.

This clonotype was recorded many times. The rearrangement joins TRBV2 to TRBJ2-2, with no clear D. The V end lost 6 bases, the J end lost 1 base, and 12 bases lay between the germline ends. Germline lookup yields CDR1 SNHLY and CDR2 FYNNEI. This CDR3 is 15 amino acids long. CDR3 residues: CASRGRKQNTGELFF. DNA for the CDR3: TGTGCCAGCAGAGGTCGCAAGCAGAACACCGGGGAGCTGTTTTTT.

This clonotype was picked up many times. This chain uses TRBV29-1 with TRBJ2-3; TRBD2 matches at 10 bases. The CDR3 is 15 residues long. Per germline, CDR1 SQVTM and CDR2 ANQGSEA. V lost 6 bases to trimming and J lost 6 bases; unmatched junction nucleotides: 12. The CDR3 bases are TGCAGCGTAGAGAGGGCTAGCGGGAGTTGTGATACGCAGTATTTT. It yields the protein CSVERASGSCDTQYF.

The chain uses TRBV16 and TRBJ1-5; D possibly corresponds to TRBD1 (5 bases). The V and J ends lost 4 bases and 4 bases respectively, with 8 bases between them. Germline V CDR1 and CDR2: KGHSY, FQNENV. The CDR3 consists of 13 residues. CDR3 loop: CASSPQENQPQHF. CDR3 sequence (DNA): TGTGCCAGCAGCCCACAGGAGAATCAGCCCCAGCATTTT.

This clonotype was recorded at least ten times. One junction end disagrees with the germline gene, perhaps due to a read error. CDR3 sequence: CASSSNPYFYGQYF. CDR3 DNA sequence: TGTGCCAGCAGCTCTAACCCCTATTTCTACGGGCAGTACTTC. The rearrangement links TRBV12-3 or TRBV12-4 to TRBJ2-7; D unclear. The CDR3 sequence is 14 residues long.

The sample holds many counts of this clonotype. This sequence joins TRBV6-1 and TRBJ1-1; the D is unclear. V lost 5 bases and J lost 1, with 11 bases in between. This CDR3 contains 14 residues. In germline, CDR1 is MNHNS, CDR2 SASEGT. CDR3 amino acids: CASSFERRNTEAFF. CDR3 in DNA: TGTGCCAGCAGTTTCGAGCGACGGAACACTGAAGCTTTCTTT.

This clonotype has at least ten counts. CDR3 sequence reads: CASRRIGHIDGYTF. CDR3 DNA: TGTGCCAGCAGAAGGATAGGGCATATCGATGGCTACACCTTC. The V gene is TRBV2, the J gene TRBJ1-2; no clear D gene. V was clipped by 6 bases and J by 6 bases, with 17 bases between them. Germline V gene sequence: CDR1 SNHLY, CDR2 FYNNEI. This CDR3 spans 14 amino acids.

V usage is TRBV6-1 and J usage is TRBJ2-5; D not resolved. Trimming took 7 bases from V and 2 from J, leaving 11 bases between them. Germline CDR1 and CDR2: MNHNS and SASEGT. The CDR3 runs to 13 residues. As DNA, the CDR3 is TGTGCCAGCAAGATGGGTTCTCAAGAGACCCAGTACTTC. This translates into CASKMGSQETQYF.

This clonotype has ten or more counts. The chain uses TRBV11-3 and TRBJ2-1; no clear D gene. CDR1 SGHNT and CDR2 YENEEA come from the germline V gene. V shed 5 bases and J shed 5 bases, with 13 bases lying between them. This CDR3 is built from 14 residues. The chain's CDR3 is CASSTYSGNNEQFF. The CDR3, as DNA: TGTGCCAGCAGCACCTACAGTGGAAACAATGAGCAGTTCTTC. Full variable domain (outside the CDR3, taken from reference TRBV11-3 and TRBJ2-1): EAGVVQSPRYKIIEKKQPVAFWCNPISGHNTLYWYLQNLGQGPELLIRYENEEAVDDSQLPKDRFSAERLKGVDSTLKIQPAELGDSAVYLCASSTYSGNNEQFFGPGTRLTVL.